This T cell receptor beta chain was sequenced in a study of blood T cell repertoires in COVID-19. This CDR3 has 14 amino acids. Per the germline V gene, CDR1 is LNHDA and CDR2 is SQIVND (reference sequence). V lost 6 bases and J lost 1, with 10 bases in between. The protocol was immunoSEQ multiplex PCR, while the TCRdb copy is restricted to in-frame clones and leaves out a portion. Of about 200,000 clones detected, around 80% appear once; the ten largest clones hold 4% to 5.5%. The chain joins TRBV19 to TRBJ2-1, with a tentative D call TRBD2 (5 bases). The source is a human donor in a cohort sampled during active COVID-19. Sequences were obtained from peripheral blood. The CDR3 protein is CASSLRGSYNEQFF. CDR3 nucleotides: TGTGCCAGTAGCCTCCGGGGTTCCTACAATGAGCAGTTCTTC.